This TCR beta chain appears in the sequencing data of a study of CD8 T cells in Susac syndrome. The study sequenced TCR beta in blood CD8+ and CD4+ T cells. With random hexamers, 0.5 to 1 ug RNA was reverse transcribed. TCRdb re-analysed the immunoSEQ multiplex PCR reads in MiXCR, keeping a single row per CDR3 protein. The sample has 150,000 to 200,000 distinct CDR3 sequences; around 96% are singletons. Sequenced: CD4+ T cells from PBMCs. The receptor comes from a human donor in good health.

The CDR3 here is CSAKDVRNTEAFF. CDR3 DNA: TGCAGCGCAAAAGACGTGCGGAACACTGAAGCTTTCTTT. This chain joins TRBV29-1 and TRBJ1-1; D gene uncertain. The CDR3 has 13 residues. The V gene lost 7 bases and the J gene lost 1 base, with 13 bases spanning the gap. Looked up from germline, CDR1 is SQVTM and CDR2 is ANQGSEA.